These 6 T cell receptor beta chains were sequenced from one sample in a study of cytomegalovirus exposure and HLA in healthy donors. PCR involved 60 Vbeta and 13 Jbeta primers. Assay used: immunoSEQ multiplex PCR; TCRdb lists only in-frame clones, some missing. Among around 180,000 clones listed, around 68% were seen once. Sequencing was done on a sample of PBMCs. These TCRs come from a girl aged 5 to 17 in good health and CMV-seronegative.

The CDR3 here is CASSVGTEGYEQYF. The CDR3 coding sequence is TGTGCCAGCAGCGTAGGAACGGAGGGTTACGAGCAGTACTTC. The gene calls are TRBV9 and TRBJ2-7; tentatively, D is TRBD2 (6 bases). Germline V gene lookup returns CDR1 SGDLS and CDR2 YYNGEE. This CDR3 comprises 14 residues. V was clipped by 0 bases and J by 4 bases, with 11 bases between them.

The V and J genes are TRBV5-1 and TRBJ2-1, with 7 bases that match TRBD1. The germline V gene encodes CDR1 SGHRS and CDR2 YFSETQ. With V trimmed by 0 bases and J by 3 bases, 0 bases remained unmatched. This CDR3 region has 14 residues. CDR3 sequence (DNA): TGCGCCAGCAGCTTGGGGGACAGCTACAATGAGCAGTTCTTC. This translates into CASSLGDSYNEQFF.

This clone has more than one count but fewer than ten. The chain carries TRBV6-1 and TRBJ2-6; D unclear. CDR3 length equals 16 residues. Trimming cost V 1 base and J 0 bases, with 7 bases left between them. The V gene's germline CDR1 is MNHNS and CDR2 SASEGT. The CDR3 reads CASSEDPGSGANVLTF. In DNA, the CDR3 is TGTGCCAGCAGTGAAGATCCAGGCTCTGGGGCCAACGTCCTGACTTTC.

V and J are TRBV5-1 and TRBJ2-7; no firm D call. This CDR3 is 13 amino acids long. The V end was cut by 1 base, the J end by 2 bases, with 7 bases between. Germline loops: CDR1 SGHRS, CDR2 YFSETQ. CDR3 in amino acids: CASSLWPAYEQYF. The CDR3 DNA is TGCGCCAGCAGCTTGTGGCCAGCCTACGAGCAGTACTTC.

The rearrangement links TRBV5-5 to TRBJ1-1; D is perhaps TRBD1 (5 bases). The germline CDR1 and CDR2 sequences are SGHKS and YYEKEE (reference sequence). V was cut by 2 bases and J by 7 bases, with 9 bases left in between. CDR3 size: 12 residues. CDR3: CASSLGAFEAFF. CDR3 nucleotide sequence: TGTGCCAGCAGCTTAGGGGCCTTTGAAGCTTTCTTT.

The chain recombines TRBV21-1 with TRBJ1-1; TRBD1 is the table's D call and was not checked against the DNA. TRBV21-1 counts as a pseudogene. The CDR3 is 15 amino acids. CDR3 nucleotides: TGTGCCAGCAGCAAATGTTTGACAGGGGTCACTGAAGCTTTCTTT. Its translation is CASSKCLTGVTEAFF.